Listed below are T cell receptor beta chains from one sample, sequenced in a study of CD8 T cells in Susac syndrome. MiXCR was run by TCRdb on the immunoSEQ multiplex PCR reads, yielding one entry per CDR3 protein. The sample consists of a few hundred thousand distinct CDR3 sequences, 95% of them appearing once. The sample consisted of CD4+ T cells from PBMCs. Receptors were obtained from a human donor with multiple sclerosis. CDR3s include the opening cysteine and the closing phenylalanine or tryptophan. The D gene is left open where the match is weak. Only some rows state a clone size, as once, few, many or a class for expanded clones.

abundance | d_gene | j_gene | v_gene | CDR3nt | CDR3aa
once | . | TRBJ2-5 | TRBV28 | TGTGCCAGCAGTTTATATCAGCCGGAGACCCAGTACTTC | CASSLYQPETQYF
. | . | TRBJ2-3 | TRBV7-2 | TGTGCCAGCAGCTTAGGACAGATAAGCACAGATACGCAGTATTTT | CASSLGQISTDTQYF
. | . | TRBJ2-5 | TRBV7-2 | TGTGCCAGCAGCTTGATCGGGTACTGGCAAGAGACCCAGTACTTC | CASSLIGYWQETQYF
. | . | TRBJ2-2 | TRBV5-6 | TGTGCCAGCACGTACCGGGGCACGAGAGGGGAGCTGTTTTTT | CASTYRGTRGELFF
. | . | TRBJ1-1 | TRBV2 | TGTGCCACCCATGGGCAGGGCGGTATCGGGTCTGAAGCTTTCTTT | CATHGQGGIGSEAFF
. | TRBD1 | TRBJ1-2 | TRBV14 | TGTGCCAGCAGCCAGTGGACAGGGCGCAATGGTGGCTACACCTTC | CASSQWTGRNGGYTF
. | TRBD2 | TRBJ2-3 | TRBV20-1 | TGCAGTGCTCCTACTAGCGTCAAGGGCACAGATACGCAGTATTTT | CSAPTSVKGTDTQYF
. | . | TRBJ1-2 | TRBV7-9 | TGTGCCAGCAGCTTAGGGGGTCTGGAGAGGGCCTATGGCTACACCTTC | CASSLGGLERAYGYTF
. | . | TRBJ1-2 | TRBV7-2 | TGTGCCAGCAGCAGGGGACGCAACTATGGCTACACCTTC | CASSRGRNYGYTF
. | . | TRBJ2-3 | TRBV29-1 | TGCAGCGTTGGGGCCAGGTCCGCAAGCAGAGATACGCAGTATTTT | CSVGARSASRDTQYF
. | TRBD1 | TRBJ1-4 | TRBV7-2 | TGTGCCAGCAGCTTAGACAGGGGGCTCGAAAAACTGTTTTTT | CASSLDRGLEKLFF
. | TRBD2 | TRBJ2-7 | TRBV28 | TGTGCCACTACGTCGGGGGGCTACGAGCAGTACTTC | CATTSGGYEQYF
. | . | TRBJ2-3 | TRBV7-9 | TGTGCCAGCAGCTCCCGCATTTCGGAAGATACGCAGTATTTT | CASSSRISEDTQYF
. | TRBD1 | TRBJ1-2 | TRBV30 | TGTGCCTGGAGTGCCCGACGGGACAGCCGTTTTTATATTAACTATGGCTACACCTTC | CAWSARRDSRFYINYGYTF
. | . | TRBJ2-1 | TRBV20-1 | TGCAGTGCTAGCCAGCCAGGGGACACCTACAATGAGCAGTTCTTC | CSASQPGDTYNEQFF
. | TRBD1 | TRBJ2-5 | TRBV29-1 | TGCAGCGTTGAAACCGTCCAGGACAGGGTTTTCGGGGAGACCCAGTACTTC | CSVETVQDRVFGETQYF
. | TRBD2 | TRBJ2-1 | TRBV12-3/TRBV12-4 | TGTGCCAGCAGTTTCGGCGGGGGCTCCTACAATGAGCAGTTCTTC | CASSFGGGSYNEQFF
. | . | TRBJ2-7 | TRBV20-1 | TGCAGTGCTAGCGGCCGGGAGCGTACCTACGAGCAGTACTTC | CSASGRERTYEQYF
. | . | TRBJ2-7 | TRBV25-1 | TGTGCCAGCAGTGAAGTAAGTGGCGAGCAGTACTTC | CASSEVSGEQYF
. | TRBD1 | TRBJ2-2 | TRBV3-1 | TGTGCCAGCAGCTCCCCCGGGACAGGTGGTGGCGGGGAGCTGTTTTTT | CASSSPGTGGGGELFF
. | . | TRBJ2-1 | TRBV29-1 | TGCAGCGTTGTTCCCTACAATGAGCAGTTCTTC | CSVVPYNEQFF
. | TRBD2 | TRBJ2-5 | TRBV20-1 | TGCAGTGCTAAGTTCCCTAGCGGGAGAGAGACCCAGTACTTC | CSAKFPSGRETQYF
. | TRBD1 | TRBJ2-5 | TRBV7-2 | TGTGCCAGCAGCCTTCCGCGGACAGGGTGGCAAGAGACCCAGTACTTC | CASSLPRTGWQETQYF
. | . | TRBJ1-2 | TRBV9 | TGTGCCAGCAGCGTATCGGCAGATACTAACTATGGCTACACCTTC | CASSVSADTNYGYTF
. | TRBD1 | TRBJ1-2 | TRBV15 | TGTGCCACCAGCAGAGATTCATCCGGGACAGGGAATGGCTACACCTTC | CATSRDSSGTGNGYTF
. | . | TRBJ2-7 | TRBV14 | TGTGCCAGCAGCCAAGAAGTTGTTCCCACCGAGCAGTACTTC | CASSQEVVPTEQYF
. | . | TRBJ2-3 | TRBV3-1 | TGTGCCAGCAGCCAAAGGGTACTAGCCGGCACAGATACGCAGTATTTT | CASSQRVLAGTDTQYF
. | . | TRBJ1-1 | TRBV12-3/TRBV12-4 | TGTGCCAGCAGTCAGGGGCACACTGAAGCTTTCTTT | CASSQGHTEAFF
once | TRBD2 | TRBJ2-7 | TRBV20-1 | TGCAGTGCTACTGGGACTAGCGGGACCTGGGAGCAGTACTTC | CSATGTSGTWEQYF
. | . | TRBJ2-3 | TRBV20-1 | TGCAGTGCTCTGAAGCCAGGGGTAGGCACAGATACGCAGTATTTT | CSALKPGVGTDTQYF
. | . | TRBJ2-3 | TRBV5-1 | TGCGCCAGCAGCTTGGGACTAGTTGGCCAGGTGGTCGGTACGCAGTATTTT | CASSLGLVGQVVGTQYF
. | TRBD2 | TRBJ2-1 | TRBV2 | TGTGCCAGCAGTCCCGGACTAGCGCGGGAGAGGAATGAGCAGTTCTTC | CASSPGLARERNEQFF
. | . | TRBJ1-2 | TRBV3-1 | TGTGCCAGCAGCCAAGGGGCCCTCGGCTATGGCTACACCTTC | CASSQGALGYGYTF
. | . | TRBJ2-3 | TRBV30 | TGTGCCTGGAGCCCAGGGGGGGCGACGCAGTATTTT | CAWSPGGATQYF
once | . | TRBJ2-7 | TRBV12-3/TRBV12-4 | TGTGCCAGCAGTACCGGAGTCTCCTACGAGCAGTACTTC | CASSTGVSYEQYF
. | . | TRBJ1-2 | TRBV15 | TGTGCCACCAGCAGGGACCGGAATGGCTACACCTTC | CATSRDRNGYTF
. | . | TRBJ2-7 | TRBV6-6 | TGTGCCAGCAGCCACGAGGGGTGGCACGAGCAGTACTTC | CASSHEGWHEQYF
. | . | TRBJ2-4 | TRBV29-1 | TGCAGCGTTAGACAGGACTGGGGCTTGCGCGAAAACATTCAGTACTTC | CSVRQDWGLRENIQYF
. | . | TRBJ2-3 | TRBV19 | TGTGCCAGTAGTCAACAGGGTAGTAGCACAGATACGCAGTATTTT | CASSQQGSSTDTQYF
. | . | TRBJ2-3 | TRBV3-1 | TGTGCCAGCAGCCGCCAATTAACTAGGACAGCAGATACGCAGTATTTT | CASSRQLTRTADTQYF
. | . | TRBJ2-7 | TRBV12-3/TRBV12-4 | TGTGCCAGCAGTTTTGAATTTACCTCCTACGAGCAGTACTTC | CASSFEFTSYEQYF
. | TRBD2 | TRBJ2-5 | TRBV5-6 | TGTGCCAGCACGTTCGGGGAGGGGGAGACCCAGTACTTC | CASTFGEGETQYF
. | TRBD2 | TRBJ2-2 | TRBV7-2 | TGTGCCAGCAGCTTAGTAGCGGGAGGTACCGGGGAGCTGTTTTTT | CASSLVAGGTGELFF
. | TRBD1 | TRBJ2-6 | TRBV12-3/TRBV12-4 | TGTGCCAGCAGCCTGGGACAGGGCGTCTCTGGGGCCAACGTCCTGACTTTC | CASSLGQGVSGANVLTF
. | TRBD1 | TRBJ2-7 | TRBV2 | TGTGCCAGCAGTGAAAGGACAGGGGGAAGACTCTACGAGCCGTACTTC | CASSERTGGRLYEPYF
. | . | TRBJ1-1 | TRBV7-9 | TGTGCCAGCAGCTTACAGACAGTTACGACTGAAGCTTTCTTT | CASSLQTVTTEAFF
. | . | TRBJ2-5 | TRBV20-1 | TGCAGTGCTAGAGATCGGAGGCCCCACCCGACCCAGTACTTC | CSARDRRPHPTQYF
. | . | TRBJ2-5 | TRBV9 | TGTGCCAGCAGCGTAGGGCCGACGCTGGAGACCCAGTACTTC | CASSVGPTLETQYF
. | . | TRBJ2-7 | TRBV30 | TGTGCCTGGAGTGTAGGTTTGGAGCAGTACTTC | CAWSVGLEQYF
. | . | TRBJ1-2 | TRBV12-3/TRBV12-4 | TGTGCCAGCAGTTCTGGACCCTATGGCTACACCTTC | CASSSGPYGYTF
. | . | TRBJ2-7 | TRBV20-1 | TGCAGTGCTGTCCAACAGGGAAGCCACGAGCAGTACTTC | CSAVQQGSHEQYF
. | TRBD2 | TRBJ2-1 | TRBV19 | TGTGCCAGTAGTATGGCGGGAGGTCCTTCCCCTGAGCAGTTCTTC | CASSMAGGPSPEQFF
. | TRBD2 | TRBJ2-4 | TRBV20-1 | TGCAGTGCTAGAGATCTGGCTAGCGGGAGTACGGCCAAAAACATTCAGTACTTC | CSARDLASGSTAKNIQYF
. | . | TRBJ2-3 | TRBV11-2 | TGTGCCAGCAGCTCCCGGGGGAGAGGAGATACGCAGTATTTT | CASSSRGRGDTQYF